A selection of T cell receptor beta chains follows, all from one sample in a study of blood T cells in healthy people across ages. TCRdb recomputed calls from the 5' RACE reads with MiXCR, one row per CDR3 protein. Among roughly 1.6 million distinct CDR3 sequences listed, 30% to 40% were seen once. The material sequenced was blood. The receptors derive from a woman aged 25 to 39 in good health. Each CDR3 is given with its conserved first and last residue. A D gene is named only where the DNA matches it firmly. Expanded clones get a size class; other rows say once, few or many, or leave the size out.

TRBJ1-2	TRBV7-9	TRBD1	.	CASSFRQGPNYGYTF	TGTGCCAGCAGCTTCAGACAGGGGCCTAACTATGGCTACACCTTC
TRBJ2-7	TRBV10-3	.	many	CATRGPGDEQYF	TGTGCCACACGGGGCCCTGGTGACGAGCAGTACTTC
TRBJ2-5	TRBV21-1	.	once	CASSTDRNQETLYF	TGTGCCAGCAGCACTGACAGGAACCAAGAGACCCTGTACTTC
TRBJ2-1	TRBV7-3	.	many	CASSLNHNEQFF	TGTGCCAGCAGCTTAAACCATAATGAGCAGTTCTTC
TRBJ2-1	TRBV3-1	.	few	CASSQDFKGGPNYNEQFF	TGTGCCAGCAGCCAAGATTTTAAAGGCGGACCGAACTACAATGAGCAGTTCTTC
TRBJ2-3	TRBV4-1	.	.	CASSQDLRGTDTQYF	TGCGCCAGCAGCCAAGATCTAAGGGGCACAGATACGCAGTATTTT
TRBJ2-3	TRBV27	.	.	CATRLPGRKNTGTQYF	TGTGCAACCAGGCTGCCGGGACGTAAAAACACAGGTACGCAGTATTTT
TRBJ1-5	TRBV12-5	.	.	CASGFQAYSNQPQHF	TGTGCTAGTGGTTTCCAGGCTTATAGCAATCAGCCCCAGCATTTT
TRBJ2-5	TRBV20-1	.	few	CSAGWGASEETQYF	TGCAGTGCGGGTTGGGGGGCAAGTGAAGAGACCCAGTACTTC
TRBJ1-1	TRBV27	TRBD1	.	CASSNRGQDTEAFF	TGTGCCAGCAGCAACAGGGGGCAGGACACTGAAGCTTTCTTT
TRBJ1-1	TRBV27	.	.	CASSRWGVTAFF	TGTGCCAGCAGCCGCTGGGGGGTTACGGCTTTCTTT
TRBJ2-5	TRBV7-9	.	few	CASSAANSIGSQYF	TGTGCCAGCAGCGCCGCAAATAGTATCGGGAGCCAGTACTTC
TRBJ1-1	TRBV2	.	.	CASTKKQMNTEAFF	TGTGCCAGCACCAAAAAACAGATGAACACTGAAGCTTTCTTT
TRBJ2-1	TRBV7-8	TRBD2	.	CASRETTGTSGSYNEQFF	TGTGCCAGCAGAGAAACCACCGGGACTAGCGGTTCCTACAATGAGCAGTTCTTC
TRBJ1-1	TRBV20-1	.	.	CSARDPRVKGNTEAFF	TGCAGTGCTAGAGATCCCAGGGTGAAGGGGAACACTGAAGCTTTCTTT
TRBJ2-7	TRBV5-1	.	.	CASSRESSSCEQYF	TGCGCCAGCAGCCGGGAATCGAGCTCCTGCGAGCAGTACTTC
TRBJ1-4	TRBV28	.	.	CASRTGSEKLFF	TGTGCCAGCAGAACAGGGTCTGAAAAACTGTTTTTT
TRBJ1-1	TRBV9	TRBD1	.	CASSADRGLSWNTEAFF	TGTGCCAGCAGCGCGGACAGGGGGCTTTCTTGGAACACTGAAGCTTTCTTT
TRBJ2-7	TRBV4-1	TRBD1	.	CASSQIRGQGMYEQYF	TGCGCCAGCAGCCAGATACGGGGACAGGGTATGTACGAGCAGTACTTC
TRBJ1-1	TRBV2	TRBD1	.	CASSEKPEGQGIRDTEAFF	TGTGCCAGCAGTGAAAAGCCAGAGGGACAGGGGATACGGGACACTGAAGCTTTCTTT
TRBJ1-5	TRBV21-1	.	.	CASSKKRRDSRNQPQHF	TGTGCCAGCAGCAAAAAACGGCGCGACAGCCGAAATCAGCCCCAGCATTTT
TRBJ2-4	TRBV28	.	once	CASSPSLVGGQKNIQYF	TGTGCCAGCAGTCCCTCCTTGGTGGGGGGTCAGAAAAACATTCAGTACTTC
TRBJ2-7	TRBV28	.	few	CASTHYTRGKAGTVSYEQYF	TGTGCCAGCACCCACTACACTCGTGGTAAGGCGGGGACGGTCTCCTACGAGCAGTACTTC
TRBJ1-3	TRBV20-1	.	.	CSARVPGGPGNTIYF	TGCAGTGCTAGGGTCCCTGGAGGGCCTGGAAACACCATATATTTT
TRBJ2-1	TRBV20-1	.	few	CRARAGYNEQFF	TGCAGGGCTAGAGCCGGGTACAATGAGCAGTTCTTC
TRBJ2-5	TRBV2	.	few	CASIGVETQYF	TGTGCCAGCATAGGGGTAGAGACCCAGTACTTC
TRBJ2-1	TRBV27	.	.	CASLFKSSYNEQFF	TGTGCCAGCCTATTTAAGAGCTCCTACAATGAGCAGTTCTTC
TRBJ1-2	TRBV9	.	.	CASSVSPGASYGYTF	TGTGCCAGCAGCGTAAGCCCCGGGGCCTCCTATGGCTACACCTTC
TRBJ2-7	TRBV2	TRBD1	.	CASSAMGQGADEQYF	TGTGCCAGCAGCGCTATGGGACAGGGGGCTGACGAGCAGTACTTC
TRBJ2-1	TRBV15	TRBD2	.	CATSRDSWASGHNEQFF	TGTGCCACCAGCAGAGATTCGTGGGCTAGCGGTCACAATGAGCAGTTCTTC
TRBJ2-1	TRBV28	.	few	CASTLGGARDHEQFF	TGTGCCAGCACCTTGGGGGGGGCACGAGACCATGAGCAGTTCTTC
TRBJ2-5	TRBV4-1	TRBD1	many	CASSHTTGESETQYF	TGCGCCAGCAGCCATACTACAGGGGAGTCGGAGACCCAGTACTTC
TRBJ2-1	TRBV20-1	TRBD2	few	CSARGDSGGSSYNEQFF	TGCAGTGCTAGAGGGGATAGCGGGGGGAGCTCCTACAATGAGCAGTTCTTC
TRBJ2-1	TRBV9	TRBD2	few	CASSPRGGLIMSGSYNEQFF	TGTGCCAGCAGCCCGCGGGGGGGGCTTATTATGTCCGGCTCCTACAATGAGCAGTTCTTC
TRBJ2-7	TRBV4-1	.	.	CASSQEASYEQYF	TGCGCCAGCAGCCAAGAAGCCAGCTACGAGCAGTACTTC
TRBJ1-5	TRBV6-5	TRBD1	few	CASSRGDRGSNQPQHF	TGTGCCAGCAGTCGCGGCGACAGGGGAAGCAATCAGCCCCAGCATTTT
TRBJ2-3	TRBV5-1	.	.	CASSSQVADTQYF	TGCGCCAGCAGCTCACAGGTCGCAGATACGCAGTATTTT
TRBJ1-1	TRBV29-1	TRBD1	.	CSVGETGVGTEAFF	TGCAGCGTGGGAGAGACAGGGGTCGGGACTGAAGCTTTCTTT
TRBJ2-1	TRBV12-3/TRBV12-4	.	few	CASRSSSYNEQFF	TGTGCCAGCAGATCAAGCTCCTACAATGAGCAGTTCTTC
TRBJ2-3	TRBV7-2	TRBD2	.	CASSVPGLARTDTQYF	TGTGCCAGTAGCGTCCCGGGACTAGCGAGGACAGATACGCAGTATTTT
TRBJ2-3	TRBV30	.	.	CAWSVPGDSTDTQYF	TGTGCCTGGAGTGTACCAGGGGATAGCACAGATACGCAGTATTTT
TRBJ1-5	TRBV7-2	.	many	CASSSLSGSNQPQHF	TGTGCCAGCAGCTCCCTGTCAGGAAGCAATCAGCCCCAGCATTTT
TRBJ1-5	TRBV27	.	.	CASSPKGGMTSQPQHF	TGTGCCAGCAGTCCTAAGGGGGGGATGACGAGTCAGCCCCAGCATTTT
TRBJ2-6	TRBV28	.	.	CASSPGQIGGGGANVLTF	TGTGCCAGCAGTCCGGGCCAGATCGGGGGCGGTGGGGCCAACGTCCTGACTTTC
TRBJ2-3	TRBV11-2	.	many	CASTFGTDTQYF	TGTGCCAGCACGTTTGGCACAGATACGCAGTATTTT
TRBJ2-7	TRBV5-1	.	.	CASRRDTGYEQYF	TGCGCCAGCCGACGGGACACCGGGTACGAGCAGTACTTC
TRBJ2-7	TRBV9	.	.	CASSPTGHTDEQYF	TGTGCCAGCAGCCCCACGGGACACACCGACGAGCAGTACTTC
TRBJ2-1	TRBV20-1	TRBD1	.	CSAYKTGSSYNEQFF	TGCAGTGCTTATAAGACAGGGAGCTCCTACAATGAGCAGTTCTTC
TRBJ2-6	TRBV20-1	.	.	CSARDPATSGANVLTF	TGCAGTGCTAGAGACCCAGCGACGAGTGGGGCCAACGTCCTGACTTTC
TRBJ2-1	TRBV6-5	.	few	CASPSPGDEQFF	TGTGCCAGCCCCTCCCCCGGGGATGAGCAGTTCTTC
TRBJ1-1	TRBV27	.	.	CASSSYRDSGTEAFF	TGTGCCAGCAGTTCATACAGGGACTCGGGGACTGAAGCTTTCTTT
TRBJ2-7	TRBV29-1	.	many	CSVEGQGSGYEQYF	TGCAGCGTTGAAGGCCAGGGGAGTGGGTACGAGCAGTACTTC
TRBJ1-2	TRBV29-1	.	.	CSVGQGRAYGYTF	TGCAGCGTTGGGCAGGGCAGGGCGTATGGCTACACCTTC
TRBJ2-1	TRBV20-1	.	few	CSAGLFGSYNEQFF	TGCAGTGCTGGGCTTTTCGGGAGCTACAATGAGCAGTTCTTC
TRBJ2-5	TRBV2	.	.	CASSDSDSTQYF	TGTGCCAGCAGTGATAGTGATTCGACCCAGTACTTC
TRBJ2-5	TRBV20-1	TRBD2	.	CSARSEASGRKETQYF	TGCAGTGCTAGATCGGAGGCCAGCGGGAGAAAAGAGACCCAGTACTTC